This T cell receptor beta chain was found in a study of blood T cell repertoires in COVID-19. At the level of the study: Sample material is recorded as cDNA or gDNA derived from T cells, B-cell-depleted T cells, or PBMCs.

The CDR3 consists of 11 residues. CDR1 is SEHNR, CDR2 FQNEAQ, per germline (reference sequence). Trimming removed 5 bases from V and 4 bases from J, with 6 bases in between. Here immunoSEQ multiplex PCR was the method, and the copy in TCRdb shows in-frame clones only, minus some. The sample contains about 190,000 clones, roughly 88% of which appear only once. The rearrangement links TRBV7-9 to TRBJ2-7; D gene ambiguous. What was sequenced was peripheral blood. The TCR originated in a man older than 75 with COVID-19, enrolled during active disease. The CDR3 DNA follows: TGTGCCAGCAGCCCCCTATACGAGCAGTACTTC. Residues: CASSPLYEQYF.